In its sample, the clone carrying this T cell receptor beta chain was seen a few times. The same CDR3 arises from other DNA sequences in this sample as well. This sample was included in a study of blood T cell repertoires in COVID-19. Study-wide context: Collection of acute and convalescent COVID-19 samples took place in the United States, Italy and Spain.

The CDR3 extends over 15 amino acids. V lost 3 bases to trimming and J lost 0 bases, with 9 bases between them. Per the germline V gene, CDR1 is MDHEN and CDR2 is SYDVKM. Assay: immunoSEQ multiplex PCR; the TCRdb copy retains only in-frame clones and omits some. This sample has about 340,000 clones, with just over 85% found just once. What was sequenced was PBMCs or T cells enriched from blood (not recorded which). This chain joins TRBV28 and TRBJ1-5, with D possibly TRBD1 on 5 matching bases. The TCR sequence derives from a woman aged 35 to 49 with acute COVID-19. Written as DNA, the CDR3 is TGTGCCAGCAGTTTTTCAGGGTATAGCAATCAGCCCCAGCATTTT. This encodes CASSFSGYSNQPQHF.